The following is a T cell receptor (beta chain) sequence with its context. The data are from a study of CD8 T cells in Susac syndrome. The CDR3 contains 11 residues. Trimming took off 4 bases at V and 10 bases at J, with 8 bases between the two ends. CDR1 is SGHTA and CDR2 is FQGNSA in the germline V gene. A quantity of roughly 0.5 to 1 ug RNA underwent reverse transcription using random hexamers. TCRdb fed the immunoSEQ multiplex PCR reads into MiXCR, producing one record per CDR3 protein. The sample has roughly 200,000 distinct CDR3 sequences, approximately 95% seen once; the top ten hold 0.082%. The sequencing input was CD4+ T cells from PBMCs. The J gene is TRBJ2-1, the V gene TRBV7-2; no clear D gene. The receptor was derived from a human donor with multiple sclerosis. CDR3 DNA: TGTGCCAGCAGCTCCCCCGTGGAGCAGTTCTTC. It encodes CASSSPVEQFF.